There are a few counts of the clone carrying this T cell receptor (beta chain). Germline V lookup: CDR1 GTSNPN, CDR2 SVGIG (reference sequence). The CDR3 has 15 amino acids. Trimming cost V 6 bases and J 1 base, with 18 bases left between them. The source of the sample is a study of OX40 agonist ivuxolimab in advanced cancers. Using immunoSEQ multiplex PCR, the repertoire was profiled, and TCRdb retains in-frame clones only, with some absent. The repertoire has some 76,000 clones, about 90% of them found once; the top ten carry under 10%. V gene TRBV30 combines with J gene TRBJ1-1; D ambiguous. This specimen consisted of CD4+ or CD8+ T cells sorted from blood, obtained in a trial of the OX40 agonist ivuxolimab. This TCR came from an adult with an advanced solid tumor such as melanoma, head and neck, liver or kidney cancer. CDR3 DNA sequence: TGTGCCTGCTATAACGGTTACCGAGAGAACACTGAAGCTTTCTTT. It yields the protein CACYNGYRENTEAFF.